This entry is about one T cell receptor (beta chain). The antigen is undetermined. The entry originates in a study of cytomegalovirus exposure and HLA in healthy donors. TCRdb's copy holds only in-frame clones and misses some; the assay was immunoSEQ multiplex PCR. The sample includes 200,000 or so clones, approximately 86% of them seen just once. The donors were in the 120-subject validation cohort, distinct from the roughly 700-subject first cohort. The V and J ends lost 2 bases and 0 bases, in that order; junction bases with no gene match: 1. The CDR3 has 15 amino acids. In germline, CDR1 is SGHTA, CDR2 FQGNSA. General observations from the study: According to the study, around 180 TCR beta chains were cytomegalovirus-associated. According to reports, the classifier identified cytomegalovirus status with high specificity and sensitivity. Many donors shared some public TCRs, even though most TCR sequences were rare.

The sample was PBMCs. The chain employs TRBV7-2 and TRBJ1-3; 7 bases map to TRBD1. The sequence derives from a young woman in good health and CMV-seronegative. DNA for the CDR3: TGTGCCAGCAGCTTAACAGGGGCCTCTGGAAACACCATATATTTT. Encoded protein: CASSLTGASGNTIYF.